Listed below are T cell receptor beta chains from one sample, sequenced in a study of blood T cell repertoires in COVID-19. The method was immunoSEQ multiplex PCR; TCRdb's version includes in-frame clones alone and lacks a portion of them. The sample includes around 100,000 clones, around nine tenths of them seen just once. Sequenced sample: peripheral blood. These receptors were taken from a woman in her 70s who had recovered from COVID-19. CDR3s include the opening cysteine and the closing phenylalanine or tryptophan. D genes are given only for firm matches. The size of a clone is reported for some rows only, either as once, few or many, or as a class for expanded clones.

clone_size: NA; j_call: TRBJ2-1; v_call: TRBV7-2; d_call: TRBD2; cdr3_aa: CASSPSRGGGPNNEQFF; cdr3_nt: TGTGCCAGCAGCCCAAGTCGGGGCGGGGGGCCAAACAATGAGCAGTTCTTC
clone_size: NA; j_call: TRBJ2-6; v_call: TRBV25-1; d_call: NA; cdr3_aa: CASSERGSGANVLTF; cdr3_nt: TGTGCCAGCAGTGAGAGGGGGTCCGGGGCCAACGTCCTGACTTTC
clone_size: NA; j_call: TRBJ1-6; v_call: TRBV28; d_call: TRBD1; cdr3_aa: CASSSSDRGYNSPLHF; cdr3_nt: TGTGCCAGCAGTTCCTCAGACAGGGGGTATAATTCACCCCTCCACTTT
clone_size: once; j_call: TRBJ2-7; v_call: TRBV27; d_call: TRBD2; cdr3_aa: CATSRSGSTNEQYF; cdr3_nt: TGTGCCACCAGTCGTAGCGGGAGCACCAACGAGCAGTACTTC
clone_size: NA; j_call: TRBJ2-7; v_call: TRBV7-9; d_call: NA; cdr3_aa: CASSLPRVHEQYF; cdr3_nt: TGTGCCAGCAGCTTACCCAGGGTCCACGAGCAGTACTTC
clone_size: NA; j_call: TRBJ2-3; v_call: TRBV2; d_call: TRBD2; cdr3_aa: CASPLLAGGPIKQYF; cdr3_nt: TGTGCCAGCCCCCTACTAGCGGGGGGGCCAATCAAGCAGTATTTT
clone_size: NA; j_call: TRBJ2-4; v_call: TRBV9; d_call: TRBD2; cdr3_aa: CASSVAPPGTSGENIQYF; cdr3_nt: TGTGCCAGCAGCGTAGCTCCGCCCGGGACTAGCGGGGAGAACATTCAGTACTTC
clone_size: NA; j_call: TRBJ1-2; v_call: TRBV5-1; d_call: TRBD1; cdr3_aa: CASSSRGQGTPNYGYTF; cdr3_nt: TGCGCCAGCAGCTCCCGGGGACAGGGGACCCCCAACTATGGCTACACCTTC
clone_size: NA; j_call: TRBJ2-3; v_call: TRBV7-2; d_call: NA; cdr3_aa: CASSLDWSFAATQYF; cdr3_nt: TGTGCCAGCAGCTTAGATTGGTCATTCGCGGCTACGCAGTATTTT
clone_size: NA; j_call: TRBJ2-1; v_call: TRBV4-1; d_call: TRBD2; cdr3_aa: CASSRGAGGPWFF; cdr3_nt: TGCGCCAGCAGCCGCGGGGCGGGAGGGCCGTGGTTCTTC
clone_size: few; j_call: TRBJ1-5; v_call: TRBV28; d_call: NA; cdr3_aa: CASSSGQLGAYSNQPQHF; cdr3_nt: TGTGCCAGCAGTTCCGGACAGTTGGGGGCTTATAGCAATCAGCCCCAGCATTTT
clone_size: NA; j_call: TRBJ1-6; v_call: TRBV30; d_call: TRBD1; cdr3_aa: CAWSTGTGAYNSPLHF; cdr3_nt: TGTGCCTGGAGTACCGGGACAGGGGCGTATAATTCACCCCTCCACTTT
clone_size: once; j_call: TRBJ2-7; v_call: TRBV15; d_call: NA; cdr3_aa: CATSTEAGALYEQYF; cdr3_nt: TGTGCCACCAGCACTGAGGCGGGGGCCCTGTACGAGCAGTACTTC
clone_size: NA; j_call: TRBJ2-5; v_call: TRBV3-1/TRBV3-2; d_call: NA; cdr3_aa: CASSLPLLTSQETQYF; cdr3_nt: TGTGCCAGCAGCCTCCCCCTTTTGACTAGTCAAGAGACCCAGTACTTC
clone_size: NA; j_call: TRBJ1-2; v_call: TRBV27; d_call: TRBD1; cdr3_aa: CASSLRDRPYYGYTF; cdr3_nt: TGTGCCAGCAGTTTAAGGGACAGGCCTTACTATGGCTACACCTTC
clone_size: NA; j_call: TRBJ1-6; v_call: TRBV5-1; d_call: TRBD1; cdr3_aa: CASSPLQGGRSSYNSPLHF; cdr3_nt: TGCGCCAGCAGCCCCCTTCAGGGGGGTCGAAGCTCCTATAATTCACCCCTCCACTTT
clone_size: NA; j_call: TRBJ1-2; v_call: TRBV30; d_call: NA; cdr3_aa: CAWSLTPYGYTF; cdr3_nt: TGTGCCTGGAGTCTCACTCCCTATGGCTACACCTTC
clone_size: few; j_call: TRBJ1-1; v_call: TRBV9; d_call: TRBD1; cdr3_aa: CASSVGTSTGSNTEAFF; cdr3_nt: TGTGCCAGCAGCGTAGGAACTTCGACAGGGTCGAACACTGAAGCTTTCTTT
clone_size: once; j_call: TRBJ1-6; v_call: TRBV30; d_call: NA; cdr3_aa: CAWRKSLGSSYNSPLHF; cdr3_nt: TGTGCCTGGAGAAAATCCCTAGGGAGCTCCTATAATTCACCCCTCCACTTT
clone_size: NA; j_call: TRBJ2-7; v_call: TRBV2; d_call: TRBD1; cdr3_aa: CASSRDSSYEQYF; cdr3_nt: TGTGCCAGCAGCCGGGACAGCTCCTACGAGCAGTACTTC
clone_size: NA; j_call: TRBJ2-3; v_call: TRBV6-5; d_call: NA; cdr3_aa: CASRSPGDTQYF; cdr3_nt: TGTGCCAGCAGGTCCCCCGGGGATACGCAGTATTTT
clone_size: NA; j_call: TRBJ1-6; v_call: TRBV19; d_call: TRBD1; cdr3_aa: CASRNGGQGDSPLHF; cdr3_nt: TGTGCCAGTAGAAACGGTGGACAGGGGGATTCACCCCTCCACTTT
clone_size: NA; j_call: TRBJ2-2; v_call: TRBV19; d_call: NA; cdr3_aa: CASRRKGDTGELFF; cdr3_nt: TGTGCCAGTAGGCGCAAGGGGGACACCGGGGAGCTGTTTTTT
clone_size: NA; j_call: TRBJ2-7; v_call: TRBV18; d_call: TRBD1; cdr3_aa: CARRDSDYYEQYF; cdr3_nt: TGTGCCAGACGGGACAGCGACTACTACGAGCAGTACTTC
clone_size: NA; j_call: TRBJ2-3; v_call: TRBV6-5; d_call: NA; cdr3_aa: CATDYSSTDTQYF; cdr3_nt: TGTGCCACTGATTACTCTAGCACAGATACGCAGTATTTT
clone_size: NA; j_call: TRBJ1-2; v_call: TRBV9; d_call: NA; cdr3_aa: CASSSDSNYGYTF; cdr3_nt: TGTGCCAGCAGCTCTGACAGCAACTATGGCTACACCTTC
clone_size: NA; j_call: TRBJ2-1; v_call: TRBV4-2; d_call: NA; cdr3_aa: CASSQDHWQDSYNEQFF; cdr3_nt: TGTGCCAGCAGCCAAGATCATTGGCAGGACTCCTACAATGAGCAGTTCTTC
clone_size: NA; j_call: TRBJ2-7; v_call: TRBV4-2; d_call: NA; cdr3_aa: CASSQDLAASYEQYF; cdr3_nt: TGTGCCAGCAGCCAAGATTTGGCGGCATCCTACGAGCAGTACTTC
clone_size: once; j_call: TRBJ2-3; v_call: TRBV18; d_call: TRBD1; cdr3_aa: CASSPYQGADTQYF; cdr3_nt: TGTGCCAGCTCACCGTACCAGGGGGCAGATACGCAGTATTTT
clone_size: NA; j_call: TRBJ1-2; v_call: TRBV28; d_call: NA; cdr3_aa: CASSAPGVSYGYTF; cdr3_nt: TGTGCCAGCAGTGCGCCGGGGGTAAGCTATGGCTACACCTTC
clone_size: once; j_call: TRBJ2-5; v_call: TRBV3-1/TRBV3-2; d_call: TRBD1; cdr3_aa: CASSQDTGAWETQYF; cdr3_nt: TGTGCCAGCAGCCAAGACACAGGGGCATGGGAGACCCAGTACTTC
clone_size: NA; j_call: TRBJ1-4; v_call: TRBV28; d_call: NA; cdr3_aa: CASSLFSEKLFF; cdr3_nt: TGTGCCAGCAGTTTATTCTCCGAGAAACTGTTTTTT
clone_size: once; j_call: TRBJ1-6; v_call: TRBV28; d_call: NA; cdr3_aa: CASSFPGRLNSPLHF; cdr3_nt: TGTGCCAGCAGTTTTCCCGGCAGGCTAAATTCACCCCTCCACTTT
clone_size: NA; j_call: TRBJ1-6; v_call: TRBV19; d_call: NA; cdr3_aa: CASSGARDNSPLHF; cdr3_nt: TGTGCCAGTAGTGGGGCCAGGGATAATTCACCCCTCCACTTT
clone_size: NA; j_call: TRBJ2-7; v_call: TRBV7-8; d_call: NA; cdr3_aa: CASSPGWTGGTYEQYF; cdr3_nt: TGTGCCAGCAGCCCAGGATGGACTGGGGGGACTTACGAGCAGTACTTC
clone_size: few; j_call: TRBJ2-3; v_call: TRBV18; d_call: TRBD2; cdr3_aa: CASSRTSGSTDTQYF; cdr3_nt: TGTGCCAGCTCACGCACTAGCGGGAGCACAGATACGCAGTATTTT
clone_size: NA; j_call: TRBJ2-7; v_call: TRBV28; d_call: TRBD1; cdr3_aa: CASSAGQGSYEQYF; cdr3_nt: TGTGCCAGCAGTGCGGGACAGGGCTCCTACGAGCAGTACTTC
clone_size: NA; j_call: TRBJ2-3; v_call: TRBV2; d_call: TRBD2; cdr3_aa: CASSELADTDTQYF; cdr3_nt: TGTGCCAGCAGTGAACTAGCGGACACAGATACGCAGTATTTT
clone_size: NA; j_call: TRBJ2-3; v_call: TRBV7-9; d_call: NA; cdr3_aa: CASSLVADGTDTQYF; cdr3_nt: TGTGCCAGCAGCTTAGTAGCGGACGGGACAGATACGCAGTATTTT
clone_size: NA; j_call: TRBJ1-5; v_call: TRBV7-9; d_call: TRBD1; cdr3_aa: CASSRTGGSNQPQHF; cdr3_nt: TGTGCCAGCAGCAGGACAGGAGGGAGCAATCAGCCCCAGCATTTT
clone_size: NA; j_call: TRBJ2-5; v_call: TRBV11-2; d_call: TRBD2; cdr3_aa: CASSPVGLNSGIETQYF; cdr3_nt: TGTGCCAGCAGCCCAGTGGGCCTCAATAGCGGGATCGAGACCCAGTACTTC